This TCR beta chain was sequenced during a study of CD8+CD57+ T cells in acquired aplastic anemia. In the study overall: Sorted CD4+ plus CD8+ cells gave DNA averaging about 3 ug.

Genomic DNA provided the template from which TCR beta VDJ and CDR3 profiles were obtained. One entry per CDR3 protein results from TCRdb running MiXCR on the reads. Counted here are about 470,000 distinct CDR3 sequences, around a third occurring once; the ten biggest clones make up less than 0.85%. CDR1 and CDR2 from the germline V gene are DFQATT and SNEGSKA (reference sequence). The CDR3 length is 13 residues. Trimming stripped 1 base from V and 0 bases from J, with 3 bases between. Patients sequenced had flow cytometry evidence of CD8+CD57+ cell expansion. Every patient presented with severe acquired aplastic anemia. Patients had undergone no therapy by the time their blood was sampled.

Sequences were obtained from sorted CD4+, CD8+, or CD8+CD57+ T cells (not recorded which) from PBMCs. The V and J genes are TRBV20-1 and TRBJ1-4, with no clear D. This TCR was recovered from a human donor with aplastic anemia. CDR3 sequence: CSARGATNEKLFF. For the CDR3, the DNA is TGCAGTGCTAGAGGTGCAACTAATGAAAAACTGTTTTTT.